This T cell receptor beta chain emerged from a study of long-term antiretroviral therapy in people with HIV. Study information: The 2015 immediate-ART recommendation was preceded by the earliest samples by about a decade. Whole-study findings and limits: Post-ART, diversity grew, though it stayed under transplant donor control levels. Unavailable data included ART adherence, viral resistance and therapy changes (switches in treatment).

Researchers report immunoSEQ v3.0 was run at survey level. TCRdb's copy holds only in-frame clones and misses some; the assay was immunoSEQ multiplex PCR. The repertoire consists of 42,000 or so clones, with roughly 86% occurring once and the leading ten covering 4.5% to 5.5%. As to this clone: Its cognate antigen is unknown.

Each contributor possessed a minimum of one pre-ART and a minimum of two post-ART PBMC samples. V lost 6 bases and J 6 bases, leaving 15 bases between the germline ends. Germline-derived CDR1 and CDR2 are MNHEY and SMNVEV (reference sequence). CDR3 size: 13 residues. This receptor was taken from a woman between 50 and 59 years old with HIV. Material: unsorted PBMCs, obtained 0.1 years before starting antiretroviral therapy. This rearrangement joins TRBV27 to TRBJ2-7, with TRBD2 as a possible D gene (6 bases). This CDR3 reads CASRLFGGFEQYF. The CDR3, as DNA: TGTGCCAGCAGGCTCTTCGGGGGTTTCGAGCAGTACTTC.